These 7 T cell receptor beta chains share one sample of origin, sequenced in a study of blood T cell repertoires in COVID-19. Generated by immunoSEQ multiplex PCR, the TCRdb table keeps only in-frame clones and is missing some. The sample has over 200,000 clones, roughly four fifths seen once. Sequencing was carried out using peripheral blood. The receptors originated from a woman aged 50 to 65 with active or convalescent COVID-19.

This clone was recorded once. This chain connects TRBV19 to TRBJ2-1, with TRBD1 identical over 9 bases. Germline V gives CDR1 LNHDA, CDR2 SQIVND (reference sequence). This CDR3 contains 16 residues. V was pared by 7 bases and J by 2 bases, with 9 bases of the junction left unmatched. The CDR3 sequence: CASTRPGDRAYNEQFF. CDR3 bases: TGTGCCAGTACCCGACCCGGGGACAGGGCCTACAATGAGCAGTTCTTC.

The chain employs TRBV5-5 and TRBJ1-5; TRBD1 matches 9 bases. The trim removed 2 bases at V and 7 bases at J, leaving 7 bases unmatched. The CDR3 spans 15 residues. Germline V gene lookup returns CDR1 SGHKS and CDR2 YYEKEE (reference sequence). This chain's CDR3 is CASSLSTGGWQPQHF. DNA of the CDR3: TGTGCCAGCAGCTTATCCACAGGGGGCTGGCAGCCCCAGCATTTT. Drawing the rest from reference TRBV5-5 and TRBJ1-5, the complete variable domain is DAGVTQSPTHLIKTRGQQVTLRCSPISGHKSVSWYQQVLGQGPQFIFQYYEKEERGRGNFPDRFSARQFPNYSSELNVNALLLGDSALYLCASSLSTGGWQPQHFGDGTRLSIL.

The chain recombines TRBV28 with TRBJ1-1; D might be TRBD1 (5 bases). The germline gives CDR1 MDHEN, CDR2 SYDVKM. Trimming shortened V by 3 bases and J by 5 bases, and 13 bases separated the two germline ends. The CDR3 runs 14 residues. The CDR3 DNA reads TGTGCCAGCAGTTTGGAGGGGTCGGAGACTGAAGCTTTCTTT. This translates into CASSLEGSETEAFF.

Concerning this clone itself: The same CDR3 can be traced to other DNA sequences in this sample. The chain links TRBV5-1 to TRBJ2-5, with 7 bases aligning to TRBD2. This CDR3 has 13 residues. Germline CDR1 is SGHRS and CDR2 is YFSETQ. The V segment lost 3 bases and the J segment 1 base; nucleotides outside the gene matches: 0. This chain's CDR3 is CASSSGGQETQYF. DNA for the CDR3: TGCGCCAGCAGCTCGGGGGGCCAAGAGACCCAGTACTTC.

Regarding this clone: Distinct nucleotide sequences in the sample also encode this CDR3. The chain recombines TRBV10-1 with TRBJ2-3; 9 bases match TRBD2. The CDR3 extends over 15 amino acids. V lost 3 bases and J lost 2; bases outside the gene matches: 3. Germline values: CDR1 WNHNN, CDR2 SYGVQD (reference sequence). The CDR3: CASSEASGNTDTQYF. DNA for the CDR3: TGCGCCAGCAGTGAAGCTAGCGGGAACACAGATACGCAGTATTTT.

The V and J genes are TRBV6-2 or TRBV6-3 and TRBJ2-4; 7 bases line up with TRBD1. Germline V gives CDR1 MNHEY, CDR2 SVGEGT. The CDR3 loop spans 13 amino acids. V was clipped by 5 bases and J by 8 bases; unmatched bases: 6. CDR3 loop: CASSPDREDIQYF. In DNA form, the CDR3 reads TGTGCCAGCAGTCCCGACAGGGAAGACATTCAGTACTTC.

The chain recombines TRBV10-3 with TRBJ1-1; D may be TRBD1 (5 bases). Germline lookup yields CDR1 ENHRY and CDR2 SYGVKD. The V and J ends lost 7 bases and 3 bases respectively, with 9 bases between them. This CDR3 is built from 12 residues. The CDR3 is CAITGGDTEAFF. As DNA, the CDR3 is TGTGCCATCACCGGAGGGGACACTGAAGCTTTCTTT.